Reported below is one T cell receptor (beta chain). What it recognizes is unknown. This table comes from immunoSEQ multiplex PCR, and its TCRdb copy is limited to in-frame clones, with some not included. The table lists some 120,000 clones, 87% of them singletons, with approximately 1.5% in the top ten. The sample originates from a study of T cell responses to AZD1222 COVID-19 vaccine. Whole-study context: Pooling was applied to second doses at about 4 or about 12 weeks.

Germline CDR1 is PRHDT and CDR2 is FYEKMQ (reference sequence). Between the trimmed V and J ends, which lost 5 bases and 7 bases, there was a span of 14 bases. The CDR3 covers 14 residues. Study-level results: Females outnumbered males among donors, who were mostly white British; clonal diversity was possibly underestimated. Repertoires were collected only later (after the peak T cell response had occurred).

The gene calls are TRBV13 and TRBJ1-4; perhaps TRBD1 as D (6 bases). The sequenced sample was peripheral blood, obtained on day 0 of AZD1222 vaccination. The sequence derives from an adult in good health. The CDR3 loop reads CASSGDKGGEKLFF. CDR3 DNA: TGTGCCAGCAGCGGTGACAAGGGGGGTGAAAAACTGTTTTTT.